This entry is about one T cell receptor (beta chain). This record comes from a study of blood T cell repertoires in COVID-19. About the research overall: Acute and convalescent COVID-19 samples came from the United States, Italy and Spain. From T cells, B-cell-depleted T cells, or PBMCs came the material, which was cDNA or gDNA.

Authors' data handling: By means of reference gene primer amplification, nucleated cell counts were estimated. Measured with immunoSEQ multiplex PCR; TCRdb has only the in-frame clones, and not every one. V, J and clone size derive from that table, while D and trimming were established from the DNA sequence. The repertoire has about 260,000 clones, 86% of them found once; the top ten carry about 2.1%. The CDR3 loop spans 14 amino acids. In germline, CDR1 is KGHDR, CDR2 SFDVKD. V dropped 3 bases and J dropped 0 bases, with 7 bases sitting between them. This receptor was identified in a man aged 25 to 40 with active or convalescent COVID-19. The gene calls are TRBV24-1 and TRBJ2-5; D call uncertain. The sample was peripheral blood. The CDR3 DNA reads TGTGCCACCAGTGATCGGAGAAACCAAGAGACCCAGTACTTC. It specifies CATSDRRNQETQYF.